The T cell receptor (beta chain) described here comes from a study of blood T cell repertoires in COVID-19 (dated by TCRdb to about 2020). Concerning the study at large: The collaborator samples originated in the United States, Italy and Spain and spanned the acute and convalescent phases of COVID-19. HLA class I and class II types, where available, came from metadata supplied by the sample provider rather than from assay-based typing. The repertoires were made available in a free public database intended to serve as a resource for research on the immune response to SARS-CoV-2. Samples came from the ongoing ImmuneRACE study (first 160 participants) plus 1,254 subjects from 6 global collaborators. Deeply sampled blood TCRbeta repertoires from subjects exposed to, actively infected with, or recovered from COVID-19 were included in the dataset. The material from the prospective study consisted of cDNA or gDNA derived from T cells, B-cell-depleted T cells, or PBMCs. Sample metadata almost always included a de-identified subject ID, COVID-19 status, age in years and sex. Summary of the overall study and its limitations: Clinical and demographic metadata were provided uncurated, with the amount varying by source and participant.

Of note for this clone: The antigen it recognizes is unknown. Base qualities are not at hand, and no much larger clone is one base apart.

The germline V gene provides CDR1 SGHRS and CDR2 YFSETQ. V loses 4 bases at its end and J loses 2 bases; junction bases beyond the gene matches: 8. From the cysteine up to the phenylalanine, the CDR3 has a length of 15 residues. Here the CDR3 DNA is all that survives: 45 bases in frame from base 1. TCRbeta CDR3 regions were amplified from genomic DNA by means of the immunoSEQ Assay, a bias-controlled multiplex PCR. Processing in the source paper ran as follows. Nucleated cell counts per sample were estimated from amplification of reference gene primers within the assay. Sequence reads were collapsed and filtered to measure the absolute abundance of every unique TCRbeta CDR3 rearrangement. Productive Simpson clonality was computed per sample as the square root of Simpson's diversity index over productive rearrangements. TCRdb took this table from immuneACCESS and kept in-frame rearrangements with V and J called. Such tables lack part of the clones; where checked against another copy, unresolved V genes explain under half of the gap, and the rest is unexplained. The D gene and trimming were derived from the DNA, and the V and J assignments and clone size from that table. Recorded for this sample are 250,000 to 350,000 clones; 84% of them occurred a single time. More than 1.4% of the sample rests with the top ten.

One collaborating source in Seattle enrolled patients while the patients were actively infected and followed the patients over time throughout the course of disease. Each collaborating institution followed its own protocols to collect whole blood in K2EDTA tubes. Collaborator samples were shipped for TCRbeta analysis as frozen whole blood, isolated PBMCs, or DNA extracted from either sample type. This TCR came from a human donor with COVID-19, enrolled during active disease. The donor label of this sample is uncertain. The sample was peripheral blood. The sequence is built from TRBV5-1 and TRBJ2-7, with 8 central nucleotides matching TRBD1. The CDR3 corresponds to CASSASTGAPYEQYF. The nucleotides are TGCGCCAGCAGCGCCTCGACAGGGGCGCCCTACGAGCAGTACTTC.